The sample holds a few counts of the clone carrying this T cell receptor beta chain. Its antigen is still unknown. Healthy bone marrow donors made up the donors. The data are from a study of cytomegalovirus exposure and HLA in healthy donors. General study points: In a later analysis, several top co-occurrence clusters appeared linked to parvovirus B19, influenza, CMV and Epstein-Barr virus. Under in vitro conditions, a few CMV-associated chains were confirmed as specific for CMV antigens.

CDR1 and CDR2 from the germline V gene are SGHRS and YFSETQ. J gave up 6 bases and V 4 bases, and 12 bases lay outside the gene matches. The CDR3 runs to 17 residues. The PCR made use of 60 Vbeta and 13 Jbeta primers. The repertoire was sequenced with immunoSEQ multiplex PCR; TCRdb's copy has only in-frame clones and lacks some. Seen here are about 160,000 clones, roughly four fifths observed once, and the top ten hold around 2.6%. The sample was PBMCs. This TCR was sampled from a female donor in good health and CMV-seronegative. The chain is built from TRBV5-1 and TRBJ1-6, with 8 bases that match TRBD1. The CDR3, as DNA: TGCGCCAGCAGCCCTATGGACAGGGCGGACGCTAATTCACCCCTCCACTTT. It encodes CASSPMDRADANSPLHF.